The next 16 T cell receptor beta chains were all read from a single sample in a study of T cells in Graves' hyperthyroidism and ophthalmopathy (dated by TCRdb to about 2019). Library preparation was by multiplex PCR. TCRdb names Illumina HiSeq 2000 as the instrument used. The TCR beta CDR3 regions were amplified from RNA transcripts. The TCR CDR3 was subjected to a first round of RT-PCR using the HTBI primer set and the Qiagen OneStep RT-PCR kit. Clones were called with MiXCR by TCRdb after fastp trimmed the public reads at Q25, and only in-frame beta chains were retained. Each record represents a unique CDR3 protein, reported with the most common genes and DNA among its rows. This sample holds hundreds of thousands of distinct CDR3 sequences; more than 14% were observed only once. Around 13% of the sample is held by the ten biggest clonotypes. The source material was blood. These TCRs come from a woman aged 45-65 years with Graves' ophthalmopathy.

The V call is TRBV4-1, the J call TRBJ2-2; 10 bases map to TRBD2. Germline V gene lookup returns CDR1 MGHRA and CDR2 YSYEKL. V trimming: 0 bases; J trimming: 7 bases; junction bases outside the gene matches: 11. This CDR3 region has 18 residues. The CDR3, as DNA: TGCGCCAGCAGCCAAGATCGTAAAGCGGGAGGGCCGGTCGGGGAGCTGTTTTTT. Protein sequence: CASSQDRKAGGPVGELFF.

This clonotype came up many times. V usage is TRBV30 and J usage is TRBJ2-7; TRBD1 agrees at 11 bases. J was trimmed by 4 bases and V by 4 bases; bases with no gene match: 6. Germline CDR1 reads GTSNPN; CDR2 reads SVGIG (reference sequence). The CDR3 spans 14 residues. The CDR3 protein is CAWKRGTGGYEQYF. The CDR3 DNA follows: TGTGCCTGGAAGAGGGGGACAGGGGGTTACGAGCAGTACTTC. The variable domain in full, completed from reference TRBV30 and TRBJ2-7, reads SQTIHQWPATLVQPVGSPLSLECTVEGTSNPNLYWYRQAAGRGLQLLFYSVGIGQISSEVPQNLSASRPQDRQFILSSKKLLLSDSGFYLCAWKRGTGGYEQYFGPGTRLTVT.

The sample holds a few counts of this clonotype. The chain is built from TRBV6-2 or TRBV6-3 and TRBJ1-5, with TRBD1 matching 8 bases. Trimming took 7 bases from V and 6 from J; bases not matched to a gene: 8. The CDR3 loop spans 14 amino acids. Germline assignment: CDR1 MNHEY and CDR2 SVGEGT. The CDR3 bases are TGTGCCAGCACCGACCCCAGGGGGCCTCAGCCCCAGCATTTT. Translating it yields CASTDPRGPQPQHF.

This clonotype was detected ten times or more. V is TRBV6-1 and J is TRBJ2-7; a weak D match, TRBD2 (6 bases). The CDR3 totals 16 residues. Trimming took 5 bases from V and 0 from J, leaving 17 bases between them. Germline CDR1 and CDR2: MNHNS and SASEGT. CDR3 amino acids: CASSSPGLTSSYEQYF. DNA for the CDR3: TGTGCCAGCAGTTCTCCGGGACTTACGAGCTCCTACGAGCAGTACTTC.

This clonotype was observed many times. The chain employs TRBV16 and TRBJ2-5; D unclear. Germline V gene data show CDR1 as KGHSY and CDR2 as FQNENV. There are 12 residues in the CDR3. Deletions cut 2 bases from V and 4 bases from J, with 5 bases between. CDR3 nucleotide sequence: TGTGCCAGCAGCCAAGTGAGAGAGACCCAGTACTTC. Translating it yields CASSQVRETQYF.

This clonotype was counted only a few times. V is TRBV10-3 and J is TRBJ1-5; D not certain. The CDR3 runs to 14 residues. V gave up 6 bases and J gave up 0 bases, with 9 bases separating them. Germline V gene lookup returns CDR1 ENHRY and CDR2 SYGVKD. CDR3: CAISPDNSNQPQHF. The CDR3 nucleotides read TGTGCCATCAGCCCAGACAATAGCAATCAGCCCCAGCATTTT.

This clonotype was observed many times. The chain has TRBV7-2 and TRBJ2-4; 11 bases agree with TRBD2. From germline, CDR1 is SGHTA and CDR2 FQGNSA. V trimming: 4 bases; J trimming: 1 base; junction bases outside the gene matches: 12. The length of the CDR3 is 19 residues. CDR3 DNA sequence: TGTGCCAGCAGCTCTGAGGGGCTAGCGGGAGGTAGCGCCAAAAACATTCAGTACTTC. Residues: CASSSEGLAGGSAKNIQYF.

Ten or more counts support this clonotype. This rearrangement joins TRBV10-3 to TRBJ2-3, with TRBD2 as a possible D gene (5 bases). Germline CDR1 reads ENHRY; CDR2 reads SYGVKD. This CDR3 spans 17 amino acids. V dropped 7 bases and J dropped 0 bases, with 20 bases sitting between them. The CDR3 DNA is TGTGCCATCAAGGCTGAGCGGCCAAGTGCTAGCACAGATACGCAGTATTTT. It yields the protein CAIKAERPSASTDTQYF.

This clonotype appeared many times. V usage is TRBV27 and J usage is TRBJ2-5; 11 bases agree with TRBD2. The CDR3 is made up of 15 amino acids. Germline-derived CDR1 and CDR2 are MNHEY and SMNVEV (reference sequence). The V and J ends lost 5 bases and 4 bases, in that order; junction bases with no gene match: 6. CDR3 in amino acids: CASSLSGRALETQYF. For the CDR3, the DNA is TGTGCCAGCAGTCTTAGCGGGAGGGCTCTAGAGACCCAGTACTTC.

The chain is built from TRBV6-1 and TRBJ2-7; the match to TRBD1 covers 8 bases. Germline V gene sequence: CDR1 MNHNS, CDR2 SASEGT. The CDR3 contains 14 residues. V shed 5 bases, J shed 5 bases, and the junction held 8 bases outside the gene matches. CDR3 sequence reads: CASSRWTGKNEQYF. DNA for the CDR3: TGTGCCAGCAGTCGATGGACAGGGAAGAACGAGCAGTACTTC.

J is TRBJ2-2 and V is TRBV5-6; 9 bases fit TRBD2. The CDR3 extends over 15 amino acids. Germline V gene data show CDR1 as SGHDT and CDR2 as YYEEEE. J gave up 8 bases and V 4 bases, and 9 bases lay outside the gene matches. In nucleotides, the CDR3 is TGTGCCAGCAGCGACTCCGGGACTAGCCGTGGGGAGCTGTTTTTT. Translated: CASSDSGTSRGELFF.

This clonotype was detected many times. This chain connects TRBV2 to TRBJ2-3; 7 positions match TRBD2. Germline V gene lookup returns CDR1 SNHLY and CDR2 FYNNEI. There are 15 residues in the CDR3. J gave up 4 bases and V 7 bases, and 11 bases lay outside the gene matches. For the CDR3, the DNA is TGTGCCAGCATATCAAAGCGGGATGGGGCAGATACGCAGTATTTT. Its translation is CASISKRDGADTQYF.

The table lists this clonotype with many counts. The rearrangement uses TRBV7-2 and TRBJ2-5; 10 bases line up with TRBD2. The CDR3 contains 19 residues. Germline CDR1 SGHTA, CDR2 FQGNSA. V gave up 5 bases and J gave up 5 bases; unmatched junction bases: 20. The DNA of the CDR3 is TGTGCCAGCAGCCCATTAGGCAAGGGCCCTAGCGGGAGACGGGAGACCCAGTACTTC. This sequence encodes CASSPLGKGPSGRRETQYF.

At least ten counts were recorded for this clonotype. The chain is built from TRBV2 and TRBJ1-6; D gene uncertain. The CDR3 covers 14 residues. Germline V gene lookup returns CDR1 SNHLY and CDR2 FYNNEI. V lost 0 bases and J 6 bases, leaving 6 bases between the germline ends. CDR3 sequence reads: CASSEALSNSPLHF. The CDR3 region has the DNA TGTGCCAGCAGTGAAGCGCTCAGTAATTCACCCCTCCACTTT.

This clonotype occurred a few times. This chain joins TRBV15 and TRBJ2-5, with TRBD1 matching 7 bases. Trimming took 3 bases from V and 1 from J; bases not matched to a gene: 5. Per the germline V gene, CDR1 is LNHNV and CDR2 is YYDKDF (reference sequence). The CDR3 loop spans 15 amino acids. CDR3 sequence: CATSRNRGTQETQYF. The CDR3 DNA is TGTGCCACCAGCAGGAACAGGGGCACCCAAGAGACCCAGTACTTC.

The chain combines TRBV9 with TRBJ2-5; TRBD2 matches 10 bases. Germline V gene sequence: CDR1 SGDLS, CDR2 YYNGEE. V dropped 3 bases and J dropped 2; count of bases not matched to a gene: 4. This CDR3 spans 15 amino acids. CDR3 DNA: TGTGCCAGCAGCGAGGGACTAGCGACACAAGAGACCCAGTACTTC. Amino acid sequence: CASSEGLATQETQYF.